The text below deals with one TCR beta chain. Its target is not known. The sample comes from a study of T cell responses to AZD1222 COVID-19 vaccine. For the study at large: Pooling covered second doses at about 4 or about 12 weeks. Whole-study findings and limits: Spike-wide coverage was observed for vaccine-associated CD4 TCRs, with dominant responses at 160-218 and 743-854. The repertoires were collected only after the peak T cell response. Following two doses of AZD1222, Spike-specific TCR breadth and depth rose.

CDR1 and CDR2 from the germline V gene are SGHDT and YYEEEE. This CDR3 is built from 14 residues. The germline V and J ends were trimmed by 4 bases and 9 bases, with 17 bases remaining between them. Only in-frame clones appear in the TCRdb table, and some are missing; sequencing was by immunoSEQ multiplex PCR. The repertoire holds roughly 260,000 clones, approximately 95% seen once, with around 0.5% in the top ten. The sample in question was peripheral blood, obtained on day 0 of AZD1222 vaccination. This sequence was found in an adult in good health. This chain joins TRBV5-6 and TRBJ2-1; maybe TRBD2 (6 bases). The CDR3 is CASSKDFGRSEQFF. CDR3 in DNA: TGTGCCAGCAGCAAGGACTTCGGGAGAAGTGAGCAGTTCTTC. Complete variable domain (other parts from reference TRBV5-6 and TRBJ2-1): DAGVTQSPTHLIKTRGQQVTLRCSPKSGHDTVSWYQQALGQGPQFIFQYYEEEERQRGNFPDRFSGHQFPNYSSELNVNALLLGDSALYLCASSKDFGRSEQFFGPGTRLTVL.